Shown below are 2 T cell receptor beta chains from a single sample sequenced in a study of cytotoxic CD8 clonotypes in ibrutinib-treated CLL. Profiling relied on immunoSEQ multiplex PCR, and the TCRdb table lists in-frame clones only, not all of them. The sample includes roughly 180,000 clones, about two thirds of them seen just once. This material consisted of PBMCs, taken after 24 months of ibrutinib treatment. The receptor source for this set is a human donor with chronic lymphocytic leukemia.

The chain employs TRBV30 and TRBJ2-1; D assignment may be TRBD1 or TRBD2 (5 bases each). Germline V lookup: CDR1 GTSNPN, CDR2 SVGIG (reference sequence). The CDR3 covers 15 residues. Between the trimmed V and J ends, which lost 4 bases and 0 bases, there was a span of 13 bases. CDR3 sequence: CAWIGGTSSYNEQFF. In DNA form, the CDR3 reads TGTGCCTGGATTGGTGGGACGAGCTCCTACAATGAGCAGTTCTTC.

This chain connects TRBV2 to TRBJ2-1; 14 bases fit TRBD2. Germline loops: CDR1 SNHLY, CDR2 FYNNEI. The CDR3 consists of 15 residues. Losses at the gene ends were 6 bases for V and 10 bases for J; bases not matched to a gene: 8. The CDR3 DNA sequence: TGTGCCAGCAGACAGGGACTAGCGGGAGAAAAAGAGCAGTTCTTC. Its translation is CASRQGLAGEKEQFF.